This T cell receptor (beta chain) was sequenced in a study of T-cell memory formation after mild COVID-19. Study as a whole: The TCR clusters were mostly specific to one donor. The study, taken as a whole, reports: Certain responding clones were present in pre-infection memory, suggesting participation of cross-reactive memory.

This clonotype was detected a few times. The antigen is undetermined. Barcoded TCR alpha and TCR beta cDNA libraries with UMIs came from 5'RACE using constant-segment primers. From the 5' RACE reads, TCRdb called clonotypes with MiXCR, one entry per CDR3 protein. The table has 300,000 to 400,000 distinct CDR3 sequences, over 20% seen once; the top ten hold 9.5% to 15%. This TCR derives from an adult woman who had mild COVID-19 (a few samples of this study predate the infection). Cell type and time point are not known. Input material: PBMCs or a T cell subset sorted from them (not recorded which).

The CDR3 protein is CASSSQILRTDTQYF. The CDR3 coding sequence is TGTGCCAGCAGCTCCCAGATATTACGCACAGATACGCAGTATTTT. The genes are TRBV7-9 and TRBJ2-3; no clear D gene. Trimming left V 4 bases short and J 1 base short, with 12 bases between. CDR3 length: 15 amino acids. The germline V gene encodes CDR1 SEHNR and CDR2 FQNEAQ (reference sequence). The full variable domain, its missing parts supplied by reference TRBV7-9 and TRBJ2-3, is DTGVSQNPRHKITKRGQNVTFRCDPISEHNRLYWYRQTLGQGPEFLTYFQNEAQLEKSRLLSDRFSAERPKGSFSTLEIQRTEQGDSAMYLCASSSQILRTDTQYFGPGTRLTVL.